A single sample is the source of the 22 T cell receptor beta chains below, sequenced in a study of CD8+ T cells in alopecia areata. Treatment: oral pan-JAK inhibitor, 5-10 mg twice daily. Extraction and reverse transcription of RNA yielded cDNA as the sequencing template. TCRdb's table, derived via immunoSEQ multiplex PCR, lists solely in-frame clones and lacks some. The sample lists about 200,000 clones, less than 65% occurring once. Sequenced material: CD4+ T cells sorted from blood, taken at week 4, from a patient treated with tofacitinib. These receptors were taken from a human donor with alopecia areata.

The chain is built from TRBV4-1 and TRBJ1-3; possible D gene TRBD1, 6 bases. CDR1 and CDR2 from the germline V gene are MGHRA and YSYEKL. This CDR3 region has 17 residues. V lost 0 bases to trimming and J lost 7 bases, with 19 bases between them. The CDR3 here is CASSQDGFRGQANTIYF. Written as DNA, the CDR3 is TGCGCCAGCAGCCAAGATGGGTTCCGGGGACAAGCGAACACCATATATTTT.

The chain joins TRBV20-1 to TRBJ1-6; D is undetermined. Germline CDR1 DFQATT, CDR2 SNEGSKA (reference sequence). Trimming took 1 base from V and 6 from J, leaving 1 base between them. CDR3 length: 11 residues. CDR3 in amino acids: CSARANSPLHF. CDR3 sequence (DNA): TGCAGTGCTAGAGCTAATTCACCCCTCCACTTT.

The CDR3 region is CSVGFRLAGSDEQFF. The DNA of the CDR3 is TGCAGCGTTGGGTTTCGACTAGCGGGATCGGATGAGCAGTTCTTC. This chain uses TRBV29-1 with TRBJ2-1; 11 bases line up with TRBD2. Germline trimming cut 4 bases from V and 8 bases from J; bases unmatched to any gene: 10. Germline CDR1 and CDR2: SQVTM and ANQGSEA. This CDR3 comprises 15 residues.

The CDR3 bases are TGTGCCAGCAGCTTAGGGATGGGAGGCTACACCTTC. Translated: CASSLGMGGYTF. The V and J genes are TRBV7-2 and TRBJ1-2; D is unclear. The V end was cut by 1 base, the J end by 8 bases, with 8 bases between. The CDR3 is 12 amino acids. CDR1 SGHTA and CDR2 FQGNSA come from the germline V gene.

This rearrangement joins TRBV6-6 to TRBJ1-4; 7 nucleotides match TRBD1. The germline CDR1 and CDR2 sequences are MNHNY and SVGAGI (reference sequence). The CDR3 loop spans 11 amino acids. V lost 7 bases to trimming and J lost 12 bases; unmatched junction nucleotides: 5. In DNA, the CDR3 is TGTGCCAGCACCCGGGACAGAGAACTGTTTTTT. Residues: CASTRDRELFF.

This clone was counted a few times. The chain links TRBV10-3 to TRBJ2-4, with D possibly TRBD2 on 5 matching bases. This CDR3 is built from 14 residues. The V end lost 10 bases, the J end lost 1 base, and 14 bases lay between the germline ends. Per the germline V gene, CDR1 is ENHRY and CDR2 is SYGVKD. This chain's CDR3 is CASILDRAKNIQYF. CDR3 sequence (DNA): TGTGCCAGCATACTAGATCGGGCCAAAAACATTCAGTACTTC.

The chain joins TRBV9 to TRBJ2-2; D may be TRBD2 (5 bases). V was pared by 4 bases and J by 2 bases, with 12 bases between. The CDR3 has 15 amino acids. Germline V gene lookup returns CDR1 SGDLS and CDR2 YYNGEE. CDR3 region: CASSPHPSNTGELFF. CDR3 in DNA: TGTGCCAGCAGCCCCCACCCTAGCAACACCGGGGAGCTGTTTTTT.

Ten or more counts support this clone. J is TRBJ2-3 and V is TRBV7-2; 7 positions match TRBD2. Germline CDR1 and CDR2: SGHTA and FQGNSA. The ends lost 2 bases at V and 2 bases at J; junction bases unmatched: 13. The CDR3 is made up of 18 amino acids. As DNA, the CDR3 is TGTGCCAGCAGCTTAAGGTCGTATGGCGGGAGAACCACAGATACGCAGTATTTT. Amino acids: CASSLRSYGGRTTDTQYF.

The V and J genes are TRBV15 and TRBJ2-4; D is unresolved. The CDR3 length is 17 residues. The V end lost 0 bases, the J end lost 3 bases, and 15 bases lay between the germline ends. The germline V gene encodes CDR1 LNHNV and CDR2 YYDKDF (reference sequence). DNA for the CDR3: TGTGCCACCAGCAGAGAGCGCCTAGATTTGGACAAAAACATTCAGTACTTC. It yields the protein CATSRERLDLDKNIQYF.

In this sample, this clone turned up a few times. The chain couples TRBV29-1 to TRBJ1-2; D is possibly TRBD1 (5 bases). The V and J ends lost 7 bases and 4 bases respectively, with 13 bases between them. Germline CDR1 reads SQVTM; CDR2 reads ANQGSEA. The CDR3 sequence is 12 residues long. The CDR3 DNA reads TGCAGCGGCAGGGAGGTTGGCTATGGCTACACCTTC. Its translation is CSGREVGYGYTF.

The gene calls are TRBV9 and TRBJ2-1; D unresolved. The V end was cut by 0 bases, the J end by 1 base, with 8 bases between. Germline V gene sequence: CDR1 SGDLS, CDR2 YYNGEE. There are 15 residues in the CDR3. CDR3 loop: CASSVDGQSYNEQFF. The CDR3 coding sequence is TGTGCCAGCAGCGTAGATGGGCAGTCCTACAATGAGCAGTTCTTC.

This clone showed up just a few times. The chain uses TRBV27 and TRBJ1-2, with D possibly TRBD1 on 6 matching bases. V was trimmed by 5 bases and J by 4 bases, leaving 14 bases between them. CDR1 is MNHEY, CDR2 SMNVEV, per germline (reference sequence). The CDR3 length is 14 residues. In DNA, the CDR3 is TGTGCCAGCAGTCCGATAGGACAGCTCTATGGCTACACCTTC. This sequence encodes CASSPIGQLYGYTF.

The chain uses TRBV15 and TRBJ2-5; the match to TRBD1 covers 9 bases. Looked up from germline, CDR1 is LNHNV and CDR2 is YYDKDF (reference sequence). CDR3 length equals 15 residues. V shed 3 bases, J shed 1 base, and the junction held 3 bases outside the gene matches. CDR3 loop: CATSSHRGPQETQYF. The CDR3 DNA sequence: TGTGCCACCAGCAGTCACAGGGGGCCCCAAGAGACCCAGTACTTC.

This chain joins TRBV29-1 and TRBJ1-2; perhaps TRBD1 as D (6 bases). Germline V CDR1 and CDR2: SQVTM, ANQGSEA. This CDR3 has 13 residues. Trimming left V 6 bases short and J 8 bases short, with 19 bases between. This CDR3 is CSVSTGTDRGYTF. In nucleotides, the CDR3 is TGCAGCGTCTCTACAGGGACCGACCGCGGCTACACCTTC.

V gene TRBV6-1 combines with J gene TRBJ2-7; 9 bases agree with TRBD1. Germline V gene sequence: CDR1 MNHNS, CDR2 SASEGT. This CDR3 spans 13 amino acids. J gave up 5 bases and V 4 bases, and 3 bases lay outside the gene matches. The CDR3 is CASSAGDRDEQYF. Here the CDR3 DNA reads TGTGCCAGCAGTGCGGGGGACAGGGACGAGCAGTACTTC.

The chain links TRBV5-1 to TRBJ1-2; D is undetermined. This CDR3 comprises 14 residues. Trimming stripped 1 base from V and 6 bases from J, with 13 bases between. The germline gives CDR1 SGHRS, CDR2 YFSETQ. This chain's CDR3 is CASSLYGEGNGYTF. Written as DNA, the CDR3 is TGCGCCAGCAGCTTGTACGGGGAAGGGAATGGCTACACCTTC.

This chain joins TRBV23-1 and TRBJ1-1; possible D gene TRBD1, 6 bases. TRBV23-1 is flagged as an ORF with uncertain function. This CDR3 region has 13 residues. The V and J ends lost 3 bases and 5 bases respectively, with 10 bases between them. The CDR3 region has the DNA TGCGCCAGCAGTCATACAGGGACGACTGAAGCTTTCTTT. Protein sequence: CASSHTGTTEAFF.

This clone was observed a few times. Germline and junction disagree at one end, which may indicate a read error. V is TRBV10-3 and J is TRBJ2-6; TRBD1 matches at 9 bases. Germline V gene data show CDR1 as ENHRY and CDR2 as SYGVKD. This CDR3 comprises 16 residues. The CDR3 bases are TGTGCCAGCAGTTCCGGGACAGGGAGTGGGGCCAACGTCCTGACTTTC. Amino acid sequence: CASSSGTGSGANVLTF.

The chain links TRBV7-2 to TRBJ2-3; the D gene is possibly TRBD1 (6 bases). From germline, CDR1 is SGHTA and CDR2 FQGNSA. This CDR3 is 16 amino acids long. The germline V and J ends were trimmed by 5 bases and 5 bases, with 20 bases remaining between them. The DNA of the CDR3 is TGTGCCAGCAGCGAAGACTCTAGGGGGTCGGTAGATACGCAGTATTTT. It yields the protein CASSEDSRGSVDTQYF.

The rearrangement joins TRBV11-2 to TRBJ1-4; D is uncertain. The CDR3 length is 12 residues. Germline V lookup: CDR1 SGHAT, CDR2 FQNNGV. The ends were cut back, 6 bases at V and 8 bases at J, with 10 bases in the middle. CDR3 nucleotides: TGTGCCAGCAGACCCCCGGGGGAAAAACTGTTTTTT. Protein product: CASRPPGEKLFF. The complete variable domain, with remaining parts taken from reference TRBV11-2 and TRBJ1-4, reads EAGVAQSPRYKIIEKRQSVAFWCNPISGHATLYWYQQILGQGPKLLIQFQNNGVVDDSQLPKDRFSAERLKGVDSTLKIQPAKLEDSAVYLCASRPPGEKLFFGSGTQLSVL.

The chain links TRBV6-5 to TRBJ2-5, with TRBD2 matching 9 bases. The V and J ends lost 8 bases and 5 bases, in that order; junction bases with no gene match: 6. Germline V lookup: CDR1 MNHEY, CDR2 SVGAGI. The CDR3 runs to 13 residues. The CDR3 region is CASGSGGLETQYF. CDR3 DNA: TGTGCCAGCGGCAGCGGGGGGTTGGAGACCCAGTACTTC.

This clone was counted only a few times. The chain employs TRBV5-1 and TRBJ2-3; no firm D call. V was cut by 1 base and J by 0 bases, with 12 bases left in between. This CDR3 comprises 16 residues. In germline, CDR1 is SGHRS, CDR2 YFSETQ. The CDR3 is CASSLPTDSSTDTQYF. CDR3 coding DNA: TGCGCCAGCAGCTTGCCAACAGATTCTAGCACAGATACGCAGTATTTT.